One TCR beta chain is described in this entry. Mouse gene names apply. The CDR3 extends 1 residue past the end of the read, so its final part is completed from the germline J gene. Libraries were prepared by immunoSEQ multiplex PCR; TCRdb keeps only in-frame clonotypes and omits some of them. Here the sample spans 3,000 to 5,000 clones, 50% being singletons. The data derive from a study of tissue T cells after allogeneic stem cell transplantation. Germline V gene lookup returns CDR1 SGHLS and CDR2 HYDKME. The CDR3 runs to 15 residues. Trimming cost V 0 bases and J 0 bases, with 10 bases left between them. Sample time point: mouse harvest day 7 after allogeneic transplant. The graft held 10^6 splenic CD5+ T cells and 10^7 T-cell-depleted bone marrow cells. Tissues came from B6→BALB/c major-mismatch GVHD mice at day 7 or 14.

What was sequenced was lymph node tissue. The receptor's source is a female BALB/c mouse given C57BL/6 T cells with graft-versus-host disease after an allogeneic hematopoietic cell transplant. V is TRBV12-2 and J is TRBJ1-1; a weak D match, TRBD1 (5 bases). CDR3 sequence reads: CASSLDGQANTEVFF. The covered CDR3 bases are TGTGCCAGCTCTCTCGACGGACAAGCAAACACAGAAGTCTTC.